This T cell receptor (beta chain) was retrieved from a study of early T cells in non-severe SARS-CoV-2 infection. Across the study: Investigators sequenced bulk RNA drawn from unsorted whole blood, and chains remained unpaired.

Unique molecular identifier tags were affixed to discrete cDNA molecules. TCRdb analysed the 5' RACE reads with MiXCR anew, one entry per CDR3 protein. The profile covers under 60,000 distinct CDR3 sequences, with 4.5% to 7% appearing a single time and roughly 4.8% taken by the ten largest. This clonotype was counted many times. Sequencing was done on a sample of whole blood. This TCR derives from an adult who was a healthcare worker with PCR-confirmed SARS-CoV-2 infection or an uninfected control (not recorded which).

The CDR3 here is CASSEAGQIYGYTF. For the CDR3, the DNA is TGTGCCAGCAGTGAGGCGGGGCAGATCTATGGCTACACCTTC. The chain has TRBV25-1 and TRBJ1-2; perhaps TRBD1 as D (5 bases). The CDR3 extends over 14 amino acids. The germline V gene has CDR1 MGHDK and CDR2 SYGVNS. V lost 3 bases to trimming and J lost 4 bases, with 12 bases between them.